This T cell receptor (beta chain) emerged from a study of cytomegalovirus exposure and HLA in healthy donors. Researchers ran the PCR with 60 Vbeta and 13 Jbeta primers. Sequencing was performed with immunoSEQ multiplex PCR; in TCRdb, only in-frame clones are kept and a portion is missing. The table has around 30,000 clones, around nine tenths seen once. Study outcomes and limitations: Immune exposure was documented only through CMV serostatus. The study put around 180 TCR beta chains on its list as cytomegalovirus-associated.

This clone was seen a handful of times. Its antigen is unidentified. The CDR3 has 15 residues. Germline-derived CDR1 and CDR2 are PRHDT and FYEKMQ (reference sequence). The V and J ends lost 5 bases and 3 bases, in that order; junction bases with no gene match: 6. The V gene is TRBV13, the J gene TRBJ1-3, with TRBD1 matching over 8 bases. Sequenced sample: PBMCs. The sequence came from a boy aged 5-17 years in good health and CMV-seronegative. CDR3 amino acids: CASSPVDRGGNTIYF. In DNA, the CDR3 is TGTGCCAGCAGCCCCGTTGACAGGGGTGGAAACACCATATATTTT.